This TCR beta chain was sequenced in a study of shared clonotypes between healthy human individuals. Broader study findings: Clonotype sharing among donors likely depends on sequencing depth.

A deep-level run was used for the assay. Researchers divided each subset's genomic DNA evenly across several immunoSEQ plates. Produced via immunoSEQ multiplex PCR; TCRdb's table is partial and in-frame only. The profile shows roughly 700,000 clones, around 74% of them singletons. CD4+ cell separation produced CD45RA+ naive and CD45RA-negative memory subsets. Worth noting for this clone: Its antigen remains unknown.

The V end was cut by 5 bases, the J end by 4 bases, with 13 bases between. This CDR3 comprises 14 residues. Germline CDR1 MNHNS, CDR2 SASEGT. What was sequenced was memory CD4+ T cells sorted from blood. Subset: CD45RA-negative fraction. This TCR was recovered from a woman in her thirties in good health. The rearrangement links TRBV6-1 to TRBJ2-3; D is ambiguous. The CDR3 reads CASSRLQPSDTQYF. The CDR3 DNA reads TGTGCCAGCAGTCGACTCCAACCCTCAGATACGCAGTATTTT.